This TCR beta chain was profiled in a study of blood T cell repertoires in COVID-19. Study information: The United States, Italy and Spain were the sources of the acute and convalescent COVID-19 samples.

TCRdb keeps only in-frame clones here, not all; method: immunoSEQ multiplex PCR. The sample yields about 140,000 clones, about 91% seen once. The V end lost 4 bases, the J end lost 1 base, and 11 bases lay between the germline ends. The CDR3 is 14 amino acids. Germline assignment: CDR1 GTSNPN and CDR2 SVGIG (reference sequence). This receptor was identified in a woman aged 55-75 years with acute or convalescent COVID-19. Sequenced material: peripheral blood. J is TRBJ1-5 and V is TRBV30, with D possibly matching TRBD1 (6 bases). CDR3 amino acids: CAWKLQGSNQPQHF. CDR3 DNA: TGTGCCTGGAAGCTACAGGGAAGCAATCAGCCCCAGCATTTT.